This T cell receptor beta chain comes out of a study of blood T cell repertoires in COVID-19. The CDR3 has 15 residues. CDR1 is SGHVS, CDR2 FNYEAQ, per germline. V trimming: 4 bases; J trimming: 2 bases; junction bases outside the gene matches: 2. The assay was immunoSEQ multiplex PCR, and TCRdb's table has in-frame clones only and misses some. The repertoire has 100,000 or so clones, roughly 81% of them found once; the top ten carry roughly 9.4%. This clonotype originated in a woman aged 70-85 years with acute or convalescent COVID-19. The V gene is TRBV7-6, the J gene TRBJ1-5, with TRBD1 matching 10 bases. The sequenced sample consisted of peripheral blood. Here the CDR3 reads CASSSGTGGNQPQHF. Written as DNA, the CDR3 is TGTGCCAGCAGCTCCGGGACAGGGGGCAATCAGCCCCAGCATTTT. Variable domain in full (rest from reference TRBV7-6 and TRBJ1-5): GAGVSQSPRYKVTKRGQDVALRCDPISGHVSLYWYRQALGQGPEFLTYFNYEAQQDKSGLPNDRFSAERPEGSISTLTIQRTEQRDSAMYRCASSSGTGGNQPQHFGDGTRLSIL.